Listed here are 2 T cell receptor beta chains from one sample, sequenced in a study of cytomegalovirus exposure and HLA in healthy donors. Both 60 Vbeta primers and 13 Jbeta primers went into the PCR. This table comes from immunoSEQ multiplex PCR, and its TCRdb copy is limited to in-frame clones, with some not included. This sample yields 97,000 or so clones, of which roughly 9.4% are seen a single time; just over 5% belongs to the top ten. Material: PBMCs. The receptors were gathered from a man aged 45-65 years in good health and CMV-seropositive.

In its sample, this clone was seen a few times. The chain is built from TRBV30 and TRBJ2-1, with D possibly being TRBD2 (6 bases). V lost 5 bases to trimming and J lost 7 bases, with 12 bases between them. There are 12 residues in the CDR3. Per germline, CDR1 GTSNPN and CDR2 SVGIG (reference sequence). CDR3 sequence (DNA): TGTGCCTGGCGACTAGATTGGAATGAGCAGTTCTTC. This sequence encodes CAWRLDWNEQFF.

The chain recombines TRBV5-1 with TRBJ2-1, with 10 bases identical to TRBD2. The V and J ends lost 0 bases and 7 bases, in that order; junction bases with no gene match: 4. CDR1 is SGHRS, CDR2 YFSETQ, per germline. The CDR3 extends over 15 amino acids. CDR3 nucleotides: TGCGCCAGCAGCTTGGGGACTAGCGGACGGAATGAGCAGTTCTTC. Translated: CASSLGTSGRNEQFF.